This TCR beta chain was identified in a study of control samples from healthy donors and cancer patients. The CDR3 consists of 13 residues. V was shortened by 5 bases and J by 2 bases, with 7 bases between the two germline ends. In germline, CDR1 is SGHKS, CDR2 YYEKEE (reference sequence). Clones were read by immunoSEQ multiplex PCR, and TCRdb kept only the in-frame ones, dropping some. The sample includes about 92,000 clones, about four fifths seen only once; the top ten take around a tenth. The TCR sequence derives from a woman aged 60-70 years in good health. The specimen was blood. The V gene is TRBV5-5, the J gene TRBJ1-4, with D unclear. In DNA, the CDR3 is TGTGCCAGCAGTGTGGGGACTAATGAAAAACTGTTTTTT. Its translation: CASSVGTNEKLFF. The complete variable domain, with remaining parts taken from reference TRBV5-5 and TRBJ1-4, reads DAGVTQSPTHLIKTRGQQVTLRCSPISGHKSVSWYQQVLGQGPQFIFQYYEKEERGRGNFPDRFSARQFPNYSSELNVNALLLGDSALYLCASSVGTNEKLFFGSGTQLSVL.